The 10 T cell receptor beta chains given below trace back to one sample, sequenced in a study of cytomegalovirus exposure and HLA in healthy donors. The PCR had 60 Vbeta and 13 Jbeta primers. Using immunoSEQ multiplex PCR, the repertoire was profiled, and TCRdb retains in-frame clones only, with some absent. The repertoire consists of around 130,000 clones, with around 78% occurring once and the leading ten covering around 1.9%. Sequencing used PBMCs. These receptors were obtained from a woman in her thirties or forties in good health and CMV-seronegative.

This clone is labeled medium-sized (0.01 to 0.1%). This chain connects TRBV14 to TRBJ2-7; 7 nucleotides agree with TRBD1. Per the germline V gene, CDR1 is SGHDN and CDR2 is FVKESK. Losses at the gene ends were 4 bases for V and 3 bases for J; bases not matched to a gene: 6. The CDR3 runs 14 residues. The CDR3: CASSRRDRFYEQYF. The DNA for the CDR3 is TGTGCCAGCAGCCGACGGGACAGATTCTACGAGCAGTACTTC.

CDR3 amino acids: CASRDHRTAFF. CDR3 DNA sequence: TGTGCCAGCAGGGACCACAGGACAGCTTTCTTT. V and J are TRBV6-1 and TRBJ1-1, with TRBD1 as a possible D gene (5 bases). CDR3 length: 11 amino acids. Per germline, CDR1 MNHNS and CDR2 SASEGT. Trimming shortened V by 6 bases and J by 10 bases, and 12 bases separated the two germline ends.

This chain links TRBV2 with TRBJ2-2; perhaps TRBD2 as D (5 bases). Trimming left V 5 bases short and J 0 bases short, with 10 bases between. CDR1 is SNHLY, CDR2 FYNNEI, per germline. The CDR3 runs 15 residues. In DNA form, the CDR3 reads TGTGCCAGCAGTACTAGGAGTTCGAACACCGGGGAGCTGTTTTTT. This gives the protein CASSTRSSNTGELFF.

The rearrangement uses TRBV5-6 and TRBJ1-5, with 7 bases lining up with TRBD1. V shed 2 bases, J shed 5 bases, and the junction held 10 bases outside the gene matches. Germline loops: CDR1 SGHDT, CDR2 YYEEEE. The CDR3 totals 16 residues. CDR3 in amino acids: CASSFGEPTGYQPQHF. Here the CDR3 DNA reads TGTGCCAGCAGCTTTGGTGAGCCGACAGGGTATCAGCCCCAGCATTTT.

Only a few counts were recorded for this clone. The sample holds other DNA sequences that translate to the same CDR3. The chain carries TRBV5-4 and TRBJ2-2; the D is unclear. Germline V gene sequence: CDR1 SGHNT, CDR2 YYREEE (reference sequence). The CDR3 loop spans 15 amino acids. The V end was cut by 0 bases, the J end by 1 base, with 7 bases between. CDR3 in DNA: TGTGCCAGCAGCTTGGACAGATTGAACACCGGGGAGCTGTTTTTT. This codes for CASSLDRLNTGELFF.

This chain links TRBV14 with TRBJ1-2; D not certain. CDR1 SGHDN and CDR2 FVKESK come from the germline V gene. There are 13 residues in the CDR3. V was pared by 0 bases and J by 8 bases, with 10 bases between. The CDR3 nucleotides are TGTGCCAGCAGCCAAGACTCCACTTGGGGCTACACCTTC. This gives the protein CASSQDSTWGYTF.

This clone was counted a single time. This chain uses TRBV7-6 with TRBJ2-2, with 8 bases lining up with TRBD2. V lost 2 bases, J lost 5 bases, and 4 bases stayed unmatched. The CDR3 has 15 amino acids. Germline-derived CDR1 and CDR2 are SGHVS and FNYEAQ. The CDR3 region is CASSLFSGSTGELFF. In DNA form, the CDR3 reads TGTGCCAGCAGCTTATTCAGCGGGAGTACCGGGGAGCTGTTTTTT.

The CDR3 protein is CASSPPSLVDQETQYF. CDR3 sequence (DNA): TGTGCCAGCAGCCCCCCCTCACTAGTAGATCAAGAGACCCAGTACTTC. The chain employs TRBV7-6 and TRBJ2-5; D possibly corresponds to TRBD2 (5 bases). This CDR3 spans 16 amino acids. Trimming removed 5 bases at V and 2 bases at J, with 18 bases between. Germline V lookup: CDR1 SGHVS, CDR2 FNYEAQ. Full variable domain (missing parts from reference TRBV7-6 and TRBJ2-5): GAGVSQSPRYKVTKRGQDVALRCDPISGHVSLYWYRQALGQGPEFLTYFNYEAQQDKSGLPNDRFSAERPEGSISTLTIQRTEQRDSAMYRCASSPPSLVDQETQYFGPGTRLLVL.

CDR3 region: CASSPNGRSTEAFF. CDR3 coding DNA: TGTGCCAGCTCCCCCAACGGGAGATCAACTGAAGCTTTCTTT. V and J are TRBV18 and TRBJ1-1; D gene uncertain. CDR3 length equals 14 residues. CDR1 is KGHSH and CDR2 is LQKENI in the germline V gene. Trimming removed 6 bases from V and 5 bases from J, with 16 bases in between.

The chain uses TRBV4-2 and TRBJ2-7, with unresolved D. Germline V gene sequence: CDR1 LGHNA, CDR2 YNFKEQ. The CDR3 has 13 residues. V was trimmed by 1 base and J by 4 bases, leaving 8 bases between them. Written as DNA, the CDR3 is TGTGCCAGCAGCCAAGCTTCCGGTTACGAGCAGTACTTC. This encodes CASSQASGYEQYF.